This passage covers 17 T cell receptor beta chains from one sample sequenced in a study of shared T cell receptors in the human thymus (dated by TCRdb to about 2021). The library was prepared using the immunoSEQ multiplex PCR assay. Here the immuneACCESS table is served through TCRdb, limited to in-frame sequences with V and J called. Missing clones are a known gap in these copies; in checked studies unresolved V genes cover under half, and the rest lacks a known reason. The sample table shows around 340,000 clones, and 95% are seen once. The top ten clones comprise roughly 0.02% of the sample. Sequenced: thymocytes. The source is a human donor.

The CDR3 region is CATSWEGLASYEQYF. The CDR3 DNA is TGTGCCACCAGTTGGGAGGGTTTAGCAAGCTACGAGCAGTACTTC. The chain is built from TRBV15 and TRBJ2-7, with 7 bases matching TRBD2. The CDR3 extends over 15 amino acids. Germline-derived CDR1 and CDR2 are LNHNV and YYDKDF (reference sequence). Trimming removed 6 bases from V and 3 bases from J; junction bases left unmatched: 11.

CDR3 protein: CASSFKFGDEKLFF. DNA for the CDR3: TGTGCCAGCAGCTTTAAGTTTGGAGATGAAAAACTGTTTTTT. V gene TRBV5-5 combines with J gene TRBJ1-4; no reliable D call. Germline V gene data show CDR1 as SGHKS and CDR2 as YYEKEE (reference sequence). This CDR3 is built from 14 residues. Between the trimmed V and J ends, which lost 2 bases and 6 bases, there was a span of 11 bases.

The V call is TRBV27, the J call TRBJ2-5; 9 positions agree with TRBD2. Unmatched junction bases numbered 9, after V lost 5 bases and J lost 2 bases. This CDR3 has 16 amino acids. Germline values: CDR1 MNHEY, CDR2 SMNVEV (reference sequence). The CDR3 sequence: CASSIYSGSSQETQYF. The CDR3 DNA sequence: TGTGCCAGCAGTATCTATAGCGGGAGCTCTCAAGAGACCCAGTACTTC.

The chain has TRBV6-5 and TRBJ2-2; TRBD1 matches 8 bases. CDR3 length: 12 amino acids. The V gene end was trimmed by 7 bases and the J gene end by 7 bases; junction bases not matched to a gene: 2. Germline V gene sequence: CDR1 MNHEY, CDR2 SVGAGI. Written as DNA, the CDR3 is TGTGCCAGCACAGGGGGCGGCGGGGAGCTGTTTTTT. Protein sequence: CASTGGGGELFF.

The V call is TRBV5-4, the J call TRBJ2-1, with TRBD2 matching 9 bases. The CDR3 covers 17 residues. V lost 2 bases and J lost 3; bases outside the gene matches: 9. Germline V lookup: CDR1 SGHNT, CDR2 YYREEE (reference sequence). The CDR3 protein is CASSLRCLAGHYNEQFF. Written as DNA, the CDR3 is TGTGCCAGCAGCTTAAGGTGTCTAGCGGGACACTACAATGAGCAGTTCTTC.

The genes are TRBV30 and TRBJ2-1, with TRBD1 as a possible D gene (5 bases). Germline CDR1 reads GTSNPN; CDR2 reads SVGIG (reference sequence). V lost 3 bases and J 5 bases, leaving 14 bases between the germline ends. This CDR3 spans 14 amino acids. CDR3 sequence: CAWRWGGDDNEQFF. DNA of the CDR3: TGTGCCTGGAGATGGGGCGGTGACGACAATGAGCAGTTCTTC. The variable domain in full, with the rest retrieved from reference TRBV30 and TRBJ2-1, is SQTIHQWPATLVQPVGSPLSLECTVEGTSNPNLYWYRQAAGRGLQLLFYSVGIGQISSEVPQNLSASRPQDRQFILSSKKLLLSDSGFYLCAWRWGGDDNEQFFGPGTRLTVL.

The chain links TRBV6-6 to TRBJ1-1; D is perhaps TRBD1 (6 bases). The V gene lost 2 bases and the J gene lost 4 bases, with 8 bases spanning the gap. CDR3 size: 13 residues. Germline V gene sequence: CDR1 MNHNY, CDR2 SVGAGI (reference sequence). DNA for the CDR3: TGTGCCAGCAGTTACGCAGGGGTCACTGAAGCTTTCTTT. Its translation: CASSYAGVTEAFF.

This sequence joins TRBV13 and TRBJ2-3; maybe TRBD2 (6 bases). The CDR3 loop spans 15 amino acids. Looked up from germline, CDR1 is PRHDT and CDR2 is FYEKMQ (reference sequence). Between the trimmed V and J ends, which lost 5 bases and 2 bases, there was a span of 14 bases. The CDR3 DNA follows: TGTGCCAGCAGCACGGGACTTTTCTTCACAGATACGCAGTATTTT. Translating gives CASSTGLFFTDTQYF.

The chain combines TRBV5-1 with TRBJ1-2, with TRBD1 identical over 11 bases. With V trimmed by 6 bases and J by 8 bases, 9 bases remained unmatched. CDR1 is SGHRS, CDR2 YFSETQ, per germline. The CDR3 is 14 residues long. The CDR3 spells CASTNTRTGGGYTF. For the CDR3, the DNA is TGCGCCAGCACCAACACCCGGACAGGGGGCGGCTACACCTTC.

V usage is TRBV27 and J usage is TRBJ2-3, with TRBD2 matching 15 bases. The V and J ends lost 6 bases and 3 bases, in that order; junction bases with no gene match: 10. Looked up from germline, CDR1 is MNHEY and CDR2 is SMNVEV (reference sequence). The CDR3 is 18 amino acids. This chain's CDR3 is CASSPTPGLAGGTDTQYF. In DNA form, the CDR3 reads TGTGCCAGCAGCCCAACCCCGGGACTAGCGGGAGGAACAGATACGCAGTATTTT.

J is TRBJ2-2 and V is TRBV7-2; maybe TRBD2 (6 bases). V lost 1 base and J lost 3, with 12 bases in between. This CDR3 has 16 residues. Germline V gives CDR1 SGHTA, CDR2 FQGNSA. CDR3 residues: CASSLVQRADTGELFF. CDR3 sequence (DNA): TGTGCCAGCAGCTTAGTACAGCGGGCAGACACCGGGGAGCTGTTTTTT.

This clone is a singleton in its sample. V and J are TRBV4-1 and TRBJ1-1; the match to TRBD1 covers 8 bases. V was clipped by 3 bases and J by 3 bases; unmatched bases: 15. The germline gives CDR1 MGHRA, CDR2 YSYEKL. The length of the CDR3 is 18 residues. The CDR3 reads CASSHRASPDRAYTEAFF. The DNA of the CDR3 is TGCGCCAGCAGCCACCGCGCAAGCCCGGACAGGGCCTACACTGAAGCTTTCTTT.

The rearrangement uses TRBV18 and TRBJ1-5; perhaps TRBD1 as D (6 bases). Trimming took off 3 bases at V and 2 bases at J, with 20 bases between the two ends. The CDR3 spans 18 residues. Germline V gene data show CDR1 as KGHSH and CDR2 as LQKENI. The CDR3 protein is CASSPAVLQGRGNQPQHF. The CDR3 DNA sequence: TGTGCCAGCTCACCCGCGGTTTTACAGGGACGCGGCAATCAGCCCCAGCATTTT. Full variable domain (rest looked up from reference TRBV18 and TRBJ1-5): NAGVMQNPRHLVRRRGQEARLRCSPMKGHSHVYWYRQLPEEGLKFMVYLQKENIIDESGMPKERFSAEFPKEGPSILRIQQVVRGDSAAYFCASSPAVLQGRGNQPQHFGDGTRLSIL.

The rearrangement links TRBV7-6 to TRBJ2-7; 10 bases are a match to TRBD1. CDR3 length: 14 amino acids. Germline CDR1 is SGHVS and CDR2 is FNYEAQ. V lost 5 bases, J lost 5 bases, and 6 bases stayed unmatched. Here the CDR3 DNA reads TGTGCCAGCAGCCAGGGAGGACAGGGGGACGAGCAGTACTTC. This translates into CASSQGGQGDEQYF. Together with reference TRBV7-6 and TRBJ2-7, the CDR3 gives the full variable domain: GAGVSQSPRYKVTKRGQDVALRCDPISGHVSLYWYRQALGQGPEFLTYFNYEAQQDKSGLPNDRFSAERPEGSISTLTIQRTEQRDSAMYRCASSQGGQGDEQYFGPGTRLTVT.

The chain is built from TRBV2 and TRBJ2-7; TRBD2 is a possible D gene (6 bases). Germline V gene data show CDR1 as SNHLY and CDR2 as FYNNEI. V was clipped by 3 bases and J by 3 bases, with 12 bases between them. The CDR3 is made up of 14 amino acids. For the CDR3, the DNA is TGTGCCAGCAGTGAGGGAGGACCCAACTACGAGCAGTACTTC. Translated, it gives CASSEGGPNYEQYF.

The rearrangement joins TRBV6-5 to TRBJ2-1, with D tentatively TRBD2 (7 bases). The CDR3 is made up of 16 amino acids. In germline, CDR1 is MNHEY, CDR2 SVGAGI. V was trimmed by 4 bases and J by 0 bases, leaving 13 bases between them. The CDR3 loop is CASSSKGDYSYNEQFF. As DNA, the CDR3 is TGTGCCAGCAGTTCCAAGGGGGACTACTCCTACAATGAGCAGTTCTTC.

This chain links TRBV6-1 with TRBJ2-7, with 7 bases lining up with TRBD2. Trimming took 8 bases from V and 3 from J; bases not matched to a gene: 13. The CDR3 length is 15 residues. The V gene's germline CDR1 is MNHNS and CDR2 SASEGT. The CDR3 DNA is TGTGCCAGCTTGGGGGAGCGGGAAGGGGACTACGAGCAGTACTTC. Protein sequence: CASLGEREGDYEQYF.